These 10 T cell receptor beta chains came from one sample sequenced in a study of blood T cell repertoires in COVID-19. Libraries were prepared by immunoSEQ multiplex PCR; TCRdb keeps only in-frame clonotypes and omits some of them. The sample includes 65,000 to 95,000 clones, just under 80% of them seen just once. Sequencing input: peripheral blood. These receptors were obtained from a man aged 55 to 69 with COVID-19, enrolled during active disease.

The chain links TRBV7-2 to TRBJ2-7; TRBD2 aligns across 11 bases. Germline CDR1 SGHTA, CDR2 FQGNSA. This CDR3 contains 16 residues. J gave up 3 bases and V 1 base, and 5 bases lay outside the gene matches. The CDR3 is CASSLEGTSGGYEQYF. The CDR3 nucleotides are TGTGCCAGCAGCTTAGAAGGGACTAGCGGTGGCTACGAGCAGTACTTC.

This rearrangement joins TRBV11-2 to TRBJ2-1; 12 nucleotides match TRBD2. Per the germline V gene, CDR1 is SGHAT and CDR2 is FQNNGV. This CDR3 has 15 residues. With 6 bases clipped from V and 5 bases from J, the junction kept 5 bases outside the gene matches. CDR3 protein: CASSSSGRADNEQFF. CDR3 nucleotide sequence: TGTGCCAGCAGTTCTAGCGGGAGGGCCGACAATGAGCAGTTCTTC. The full variable domain, completed using reference TRBV11-2 and TRBJ2-1, is EAGVAQSPRYKIIEKRQSVAFWCNPISGHATLYWYQQILGQGPKLLIQFQNNGVVDDSQLPKDRFSAERLKGVDSTLKIQPAKLEDSAVYLCASSSSGRADNEQFFGPGTRLTVL.

V and J are TRBV4-1 and TRBJ1-1; D remains unclear. Per germline, CDR1 MGHRA and CDR2 YSYEKL. V lost 6 bases and J lost 3, with 5 bases in between. The CDR3 is 11 residues long. The CDR3 reads CASRRDTEAFF. CDR3 in DNA: TGCGCCAGCAGACGGGACACTGAAGCTTTCTTT.

The chain carries TRBV5-8 and TRBJ1-5, with TRBD1 matching 8 bases. This CDR3 is built from 14 residues. Germline CDR1 and CDR2: SGHTS and YDEGEE. The trim removed 4 bases at V and 6 bases at J, leaving 6 bases unmatched. CDR3 sequence: CASSLGQGFQPQHF. Written as DNA, the CDR3 is TGTGCCAGCAGCCTCGGACAGGGCTTTCAGCCCCAGCATTTT.

The J gene is TRBJ2-1, the V gene TRBV5-1; perhaps TRBD2 as D (5 bases). This CDR3 is 15 amino acids long. The V and J ends lost 5 bases and 1 base respectively, with 13 bases between them. Germline-derived CDR1 and CDR2 are SGHRS and YFSETQ. Here the CDR3 reads CASREEIGSYNEQFF. The CDR3 bases are TGCGCCAGCAGGGAGGAAATAGGGTCCTACAATGAGCAGTTCTTC. Looking up the rest from reference TRBV5-1 and TRBJ2-1 gives the full variable domain: KAGVTQTPRYLIKTRGQQVTLSCSPISGHRSVSWYQQTPGQGLQFLFEYFSETQRNKGNFPGRFSGRQFSNSRSEMNVSTLELGDSALYLCASREEIGSYNEQFFGPGTRLTVL.

The chain uses TRBV7-9 and TRBJ1-2; D is unclear. CDR1 SEHNR and CDR2 FQNEAQ come from the germline V gene (reference sequence). Trimming left V 5 bases short and J 0 bases short, with 10 bases between. The CDR3 is 14 residues long. This chain's CDR3 is CASSPTGANYGYTF. The CDR3 DNA reads as TGTGCCAGCAGCCCCACCGGAGCTAACTATGGCTACACCTTC. The complete variable domain, with remaining parts taken from reference TRBV7-9 and TRBJ1-2, reads DTGVSQNPRHKITKRGQNVTFRCDPISEHNRLYWYRQTLGQGPEFLTYFQNEAQLEKSRLLSDRFSAERPKGSFSTLEIQRTEQGDSAMYLCASSPTGANYGYTFGSGTRLTVV.

This chain connects TRBV12-5 to TRBJ1-6, with D perhaps matching TRBD1 (5 bases). Trimming took off 1 base at V and 10 bases at J, with 11 bases between the two ends. The CDR3 totals 14 residues. Germline V gene sequence: CDR1 LGHNT, CDR2 FRNRAP. In DNA form, the CDR3 reads TGTGCTAGTGGTTTGGGGACAAACGACTCACCCCTCCACTTT. This sequence encodes CASGLGTNDSPLHF.

The chain is built from TRBV27 and TRBJ1-2; D possibly corresponds to TRBD1 (5 bases). The V gene lost 0 bases and the J gene lost 4 bases, with 15 bases spanning the gap. Germline lookup yields CDR1 MNHEY and CDR2 SMNVEV (reference sequence). The CDR3 loop spans 16 amino acids. CDR3 loop: CASSLSTGGGGYGYTF. Here the CDR3 DNA reads TGTGCCAGCAGTTTATCGACGGGGGGAGGTGGCTATGGCTACACCTTC.

The V gene is TRBV5-1, the J gene TRBJ2-2, with D uncertain. This CDR3 spans 15 amino acids. Germline V CDR1 and CDR2: SGHRS, YFSETQ. V gave up 4 bases and J gave up 0 bases, with 10 bases separating them. This chain's CDR3 is CASSQIPTNTGELFF. The CDR3 DNA reads as TGCGCCAGCAGCCAGATCCCCACGAACACCGGGGAGCTGTTTTTT.

The rearrangement links TRBV7-9 to TRBJ1-1, with 7 nucleotides matching TRBD1. J lost 5 bases, V lost 4 bases, and 4 bases had no gene match. Germline loops: CDR1 SEHNR, CDR2 FQNEAQ (reference sequence). The length of the CDR3 is 13 residues. CDR3 sequence reads: CASSSTGRTEAFF. The CDR3 region has the DNA TGTGCCAGCAGCTCGACAGGGAGGACTGAAGCTTTCTTT.